This T cell receptor (beta chain) originates from a study of identical twins. The study's findings and limits: Out-of-frame alpha sequences common to twins exhibited an excess of low generation probability.

In the case of this clonotype: Antigen unknown.

TCRdb re-called the 5' RACE reads through MiXCR, storing one row per CDR3 protein. The table includes approximately 190,000 distinct CDR3 sequences, more than 15% detected once. After removal of 3 bases from V and 4 bases from J, the junction contained 4 bases not matched to a gene. Germline CDR1 LGHDT, CDR2 YNNKEL (reference sequence). This CDR3 spans 14 amino acids. Another study also made use of these data, one on T cells expressing NK-cell markers.

J is TRBJ2-7 and V is TRBV3-1, with 9 bases aligning to TRBD2. The sample was CD8+ T cells sorted from blood. The sequence came from a woman aged 18-30 years in good health. In DNA, the CDR3 is TGTGCCAGCAGCCACCCTGGACTAGCGTACGAGCAGTACTTC. Its protein product is CASSHPGLAYEQYF.